This T cell receptor beta chain originates from a study of tumor-infiltrating lymphocytes in primary liver carcinoma (dated by TCRdb to the late 2010s). Regarding the research as a whole: Of the five patients, three men and two women aged 30 to 69 years, four had hepatocellular carcinoma and one had combined HCC and intrahepatic cholangiocarcinoma. The five patients had tumors staged T1-T3 N0M0, with maximum diameters ranging from roughly 4 to 10 cm. Roughly 3.5 to 7.5 million productive TCRbeta reads were obtained per sample, and no significant difference in read depth was found between tissue types. Across five regions of each liver tumor, along with adjacent normal tissue and blood, the study brought together TCRbeta repertoire sequencing, expression microarrays and whole-exome sequencing. A total of some 35 specimens from 5 patients underwent TCRbeta repertoire sequencing, comprising roughly 25 tumor regions, 5 adjacent noncancerous liver tissues and 5 peripheral blood samples. The roughly 25 tumor region samples were profiled with Agilent mRNA microarrays so that TCRbeta repertoire diversity could be related to the local molecular phenotype. Reproducibility between technical replicate repertoires was high, with correlation coefficients above 0.95 and mean shared-clone rates approximately 0.91.

TCRbeta-specific cDNA was reverse-transcribed from 500 ng total RNA using a constant-region primer and ProtoScript II reverse transcriptase. The TCRbeta libraries were prepared through three rounds of nested multiplex PCR following a slightly modified ARM-PCR procedure. Each of the first two PCR rounds ran for about 10 cycles and used multiplex TRBV1-TRBV30 forward primers together with a Cbeta reverse primer. Sample barcodes and Illumina adapters were attached in a final 25-cycle PCR using Deep VentR polymerase. Before sequencing, amplicons of 200-500 bp were gel-purified using a QIAquick gel extraction kit. An Illumina HiSeq 2500 was used to sequence the TCRbeta amplicons, generating 250-bp paired-end reads. As for how the authors treated the data: Reads were quality-trimmed with Trimmomatic v0.33, and paired reads were merged with FLASH v1.2.11 to recover full CDR3 sequences. V, D and J germline segments were assigned to the rearranged TCRbeta sequences by MiGEC v1.2.1b. VDJtools v1.0.0 computed clonotype statistics and Shannon-Wiener diversity indices. Except for diversity analysis, only the 250 most abundant clonotypes of each sample were used in subsequent analyses to reduce sampling bias. Through fastp at Q25 and MiXCR, TCRdb rebuilt clones from the public reads, retaining in-frame beta chains. Rows merge per CDR3 protein into single entries with the most common DNA and genes. None of the V and J calls come from the authors' own analysis; TCRdb made them. This sample gives tens of thousands of distinct CDR3 sequences in total; 70% to 85% of them show up just once. The top ten constitute 25% of the sample.

Total RNA and DNA were co-extracted from about 19-30 mg of bulk tissue with the AllPrep DNA/RNA mini kit, without cell sorting. Between November 2015 and March 2016, a few patients in China with histopathologically diagnosed primary liver carcinoma had their tumors surgically resected. At the time of sampling, the patients had chronic HBV infection and had not received any treatment. Five spatially separated regions were sampled from each tumor: the superior, inferior, left-lateral and right-lateral poles, plus the tumor centre. More than 80% viable tumor cells were found by histology in every tumor sample. Fresh tumor and adjacent tissue pieces were bisected; one half was stored in RNAlater at -80°C, the other sent for histology. As to this clonotype: Its antigen has not been determined. A junction boundary mismatches the germline segment, possibly from a read error.

Counted from cysteine to phenylalanine, this CDR3 has 16 amino acids. The kept DNA is CDR3 alone, 48 bases in frame from the first base. The germline V gene sets CDR1 to SGHAT and CDR2 to FQNNGV. The paper's findings and limits, for the study overall: Only roughly 8-25% of top clones appeared in all five regions of a tumor, which suggests that tumor-infiltrating T cells are spatially heterogeneous. With just a handful of patients in the study, the authors point out that the findings should be validated in a larger study. Because only the TCR beta chain was sequenced and unpaired alpha chains were not captured, true repertoire diversity is likely underestimated. The top 250 clones accounted for a significantly greater share of the repertoire in tumors than in blood (p = 0.039). Consistent with antigen-driven expansion, pairs of tumor regions showed higher repertoire overlap (mean roughly 36%) than either tumor-adjacent pairs (approximately 17%) or tumor-blood pairs (about 15%). Because the samples were bulk and unsorted, CD4+ and CD8+ T cell repertoires could not be compared.

Sequenced material: liver tumor tissue from sampling region 2. This specimen's cell subset or site label, per the study, means: tumor region T2, inferior pole. The rearrangement joined TRBV11-2 to TRBJ1-4, with 8 junctional bases fitting TRBD1. This receptor was obtained from a middle-aged man with primary liver carcinoma and hepatitis B virus infection. The nucleotides are TGTGCCAGCAACTTAGACAGGGGTTCGGGTGGATGGAAACTATTTTTT. It specifies CASNLDRGSGGWKLFF.